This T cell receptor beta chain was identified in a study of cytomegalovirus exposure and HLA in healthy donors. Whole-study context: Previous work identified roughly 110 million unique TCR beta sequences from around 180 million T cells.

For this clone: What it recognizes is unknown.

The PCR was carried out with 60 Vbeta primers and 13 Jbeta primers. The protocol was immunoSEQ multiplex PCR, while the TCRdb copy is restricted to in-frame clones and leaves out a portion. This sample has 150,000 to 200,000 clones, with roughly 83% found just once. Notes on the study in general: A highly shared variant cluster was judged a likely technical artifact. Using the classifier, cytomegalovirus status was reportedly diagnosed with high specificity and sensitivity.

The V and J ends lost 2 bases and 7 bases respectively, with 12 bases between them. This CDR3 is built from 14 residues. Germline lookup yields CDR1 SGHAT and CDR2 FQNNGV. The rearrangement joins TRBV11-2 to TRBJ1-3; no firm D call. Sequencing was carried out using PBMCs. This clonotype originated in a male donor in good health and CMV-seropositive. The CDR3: CASSLNALTNTIYF. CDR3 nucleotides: TGTGCCAGCAGCTTAAACGCCCTCACTAACACCATATATTTT.